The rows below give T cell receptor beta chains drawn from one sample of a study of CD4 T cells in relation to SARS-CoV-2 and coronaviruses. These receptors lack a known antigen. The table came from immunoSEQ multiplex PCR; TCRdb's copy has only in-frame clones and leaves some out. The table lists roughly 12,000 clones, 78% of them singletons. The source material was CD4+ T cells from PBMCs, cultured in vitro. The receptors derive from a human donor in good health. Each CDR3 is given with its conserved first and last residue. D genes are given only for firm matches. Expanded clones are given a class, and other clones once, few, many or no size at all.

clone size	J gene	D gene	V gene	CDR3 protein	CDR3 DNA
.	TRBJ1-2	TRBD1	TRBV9	CASSFNTGGGYGYTF	TGTGCCAGCAGCTTCAACACAGGGGGCGGCTATGGCTACACCTTC
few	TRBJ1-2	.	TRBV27	CASSPFFGGSNYGYTF	TGTGCCAGCAGTCCCTTTTTTGGGGGCTCTAACTATGGCTACACCTTC
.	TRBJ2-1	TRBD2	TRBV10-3	CAISESLLPSGGNNEQFF	TGTGCCATCAGTGAGTCTTTACTGCCTAGCGGGGGGAACAATGAGCAGTTCTTC
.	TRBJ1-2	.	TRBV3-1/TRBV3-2	CASSQEVAFGYTF	TGTGCCAGCAGCCAAGAGGTAGCATTCGGCTACACCTTC
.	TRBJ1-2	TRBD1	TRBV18	CASSPDAGTDRYYGYTF	TGTGCCAGCTCACCAGATGCCGGGACAGACCGATACTATGGCTACACCTTC
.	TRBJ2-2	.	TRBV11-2	CASSRTANTGELFF	TGTGCCAGCAGCCGTACAGCGAACACCGGGGAGCTGTTTTTT
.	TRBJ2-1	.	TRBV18	CASSPLVGGSYNEQFF	TGTGCCAGCTCACCACTTGTGGGGGGCTCCTACAATGAGCAGTTCTTC
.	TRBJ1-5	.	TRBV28	CASSSGGTGNQPQHF	TGTGCCAGCAGTTCAGGAGGGACGGGAAATCAGCCCCAGCATTTT
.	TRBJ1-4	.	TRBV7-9	CASSLRQSNEKLFF	TGTGCCAGCAGCCTAAGGCAGAGTAATGAAAAACTGTTTTTT
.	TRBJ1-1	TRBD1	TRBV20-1	CSARGRGRAFF	TGCAGTGCTAGAGGCAGGGGGCGGGCTTTCTTT
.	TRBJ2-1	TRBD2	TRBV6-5	CASTHLAGGNNEQFF	TGTGCCAGCACCCACCTAGCGGGAGGTAACAATGAGCAGTTCTTC
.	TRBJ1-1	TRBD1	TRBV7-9	CASSSGTGSFF	TGTGCCAGCAGCTCCGGGACAGGTTCTTTCTTT
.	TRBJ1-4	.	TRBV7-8	CASSLPTNEKLFF	TGTGCCAGCAGCTTACCGACTAATGAAAAACTGTTTTTT
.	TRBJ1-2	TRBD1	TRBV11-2	CASSLDLQGAAGYTF	TGTGCCAGCAGCTTAGATCTACAGGGGGCGGCTGGCTACACCTTC
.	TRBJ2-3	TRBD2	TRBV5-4	CASSFRTSGADTQYF	TGTGCCAGCAGCTTTAGGACTAGCGGGGCAGATACGCAGTATTTT
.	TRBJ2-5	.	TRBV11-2	CASSLTGGVVKTQYF	TGTGCCAGCAGTTTGACCGGTGGGGTTGTAAAGACCCAGTACTTC
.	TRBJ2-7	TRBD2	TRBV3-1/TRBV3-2	CASSPALTSGRSYEQYF	TGTGCCAGCAGCCCTGCACTGACTAGCGGGAGGTCCTACGAGCAGTACTTC
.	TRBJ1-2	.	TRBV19	CASSPDRTTNYGYTF	TGTGCCAGTAGTCCCGACAGAACTACTAACTATGGCTACACCTTC
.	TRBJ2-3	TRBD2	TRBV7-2	CASRATSGYTDTQYF	TGTGCCAGCAGGGCGACTAGCGGATACACAGATACGCAGTATTTT
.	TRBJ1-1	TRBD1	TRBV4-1	CASSQGQGLPEAFF	TGCGCCAGCAGCCAAGGACAGGGTCTGCCTGAAGCTTTCTTT
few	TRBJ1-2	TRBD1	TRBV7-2	CASSPNGQGVGGYTF	TGTGCCAGCAGCCCGAACGGACAGGGGGTAGGTGGCTACACCTTC
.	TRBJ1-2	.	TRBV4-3	CASSPGKGGYGYTF	TGCGCCAGCAGCCCAGGGAAGGGAGGATATGGCTACACCTTC
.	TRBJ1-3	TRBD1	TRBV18	CASSTIRDSSGNTIYF	TGTGCCAGTTCAACCATCCGGGACAGCTCTGGAAACACCATATATTTT
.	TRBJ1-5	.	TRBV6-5	CASRHRYGNQPQHF	TGTGCCAGCAGACACAGGTACGGCAATCAGCCCCAGCATTTT
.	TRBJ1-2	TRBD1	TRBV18	CASSPTGGGDYGYTF	TGTGCCAGCTCGCCTACAGGGGGCGGAGACTATGGCTACACCTTC
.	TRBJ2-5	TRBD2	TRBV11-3	CASIILKGLADETQYF	TGTGCCAGCATCATACTTAAGGGACTAGCTGATGAGACCCAGTACTTC
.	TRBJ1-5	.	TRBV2	CASTRDSNQPQHF	TGTGCCAGCACGCGGGATAGCAATCAGCCCCAGCATTTT
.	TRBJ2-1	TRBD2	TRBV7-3	CASSLKLAGGDEQFF	TGTGCCAGCAGCTTAAAACTAGCGGGAGGGGATGAGCAGTTCTTC
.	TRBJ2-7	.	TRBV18	CASSIGPLFYEQYF	TGTGCCAGCTCTATTGGACCCCTATTCTACGAGCAGTACTTC
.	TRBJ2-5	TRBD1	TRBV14	CASSQGATGWETQYF	TGTGCCAGCAGCCAAGGGGCGACAGGGTGGGAGACCCAGTACTTC
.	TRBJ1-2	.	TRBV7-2	CASSLVRGAVDGYTF	TGTGCCAGCAGCTTAGTTCGGGGGGCTGTGGATGGCTACACCTTC
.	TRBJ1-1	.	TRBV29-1	CSAGGGTEAFF	TGCAGCGCCGGGGGGGGGACTGAAGCTTTCTTT
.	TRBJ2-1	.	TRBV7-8	CASSREASAYNEQFF	TGTGCCAGCAGCCGAGAGGCTAGCGCCTACAATGAGCAGTTCTTC
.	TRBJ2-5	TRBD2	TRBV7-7	CASSAGGAFIETQYF	TGTGCCAGCAGCGCGGGGGGCGCGTTTATAGAGACCCAGTACTTC
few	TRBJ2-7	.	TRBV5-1	CASSLAPNSYEQYF	TGCGCCAGCAGCTTGGCCCCTAACTCCTACGAGCAGTACTTC
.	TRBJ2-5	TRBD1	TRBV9	CASSVGGGRETQYF	TGTGCCAGCAGCGTAGGAGGGGGCCGGGAGACCCAGTACTTC
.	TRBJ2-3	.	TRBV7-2	CASSLATGWMDTQYF	TGTGCCAGCAGCTTAGCCACAGGGTGGATGGATACGCAGTATTTT
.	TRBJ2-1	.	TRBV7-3	CASSLGVEPSYNEQFF	TGTGCCAGCAGCTTAGGGGTCGAACCCTCCTACAATGAGCAGTTCTTC
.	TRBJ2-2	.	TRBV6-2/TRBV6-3	CASSVLASTGELFF	TGTGCCAGCAGCGTACTAGCCTCCACCGGGGAGCTGTTTTTT
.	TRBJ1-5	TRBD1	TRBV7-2	CASSLAGGGNQPQHF	TGTGCCAGCAGCCTAGCAGGGGGCGGAAATCAGCCCCAGCATTTT
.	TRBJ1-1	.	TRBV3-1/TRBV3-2	CASSIYRENTEAFF	TGTGCCAGCAGCATTTACAGGGAGAACACTGAAGCTTTCTTT
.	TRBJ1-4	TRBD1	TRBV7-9	CASSEPDRGATNEKLFF	TGTGCCAGCAGCGAGCCGGACAGGGGCGCAACTAATGAAAAACTGTTTTTT
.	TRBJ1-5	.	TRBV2	CASNKLGEGQPQHF	TGTGCCAGCAATAAATTGGGGGAGGGTCAGCCCCAGCATTTT
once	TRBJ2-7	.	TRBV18	CASSPTIQAEQYF	TGTGCCAGCTCACCTACCATCCAAGCCGAGCAGTACTTC
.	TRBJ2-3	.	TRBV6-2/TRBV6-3	CASSRGQSTDTQYF	TGTGCCAGCAGCCGAGGACAGTCCACAGATACGCAGTATTTT
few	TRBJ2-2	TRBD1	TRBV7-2	CASREGQGATGELFF	TGTGCCAGCCGGGAGGGACAGGGGGCGACCGGGGAGCTGTTTTTT